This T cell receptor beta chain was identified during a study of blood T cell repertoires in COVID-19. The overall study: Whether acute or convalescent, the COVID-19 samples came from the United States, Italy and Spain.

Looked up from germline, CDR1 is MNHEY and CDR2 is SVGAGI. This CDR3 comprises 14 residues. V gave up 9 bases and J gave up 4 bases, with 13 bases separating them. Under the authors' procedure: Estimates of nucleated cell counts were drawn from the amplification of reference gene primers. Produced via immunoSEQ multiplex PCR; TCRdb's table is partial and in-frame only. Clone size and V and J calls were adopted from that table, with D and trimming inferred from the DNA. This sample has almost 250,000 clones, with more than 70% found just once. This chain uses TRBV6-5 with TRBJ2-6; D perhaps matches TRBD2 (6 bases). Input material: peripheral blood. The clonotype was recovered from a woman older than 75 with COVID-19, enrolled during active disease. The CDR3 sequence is CARAEGPGANVLTF. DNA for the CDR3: TGTGCCAGGGCGGAGGGGCCCGGGGCCAACGTCCTGACTTTC.